This TCR beta chain was recovered during a study of shared clonotypes between healthy human individuals. Across the whole study: Contributing individuals were a couple of females and a few males aged 18 to 49.

The V gene's germline CDR1 is MNHEY and CDR2 SVGAGI. The ends were cut back, 8 bases at V and 0 bases at J, with 11 bases in the middle. The CDR3 spans 13 residues. Assay used: immunoSEQ multiplex PCR; TCRdb lists only in-frame clones, some missing. The sample shows hundreds of thousands of clones, 85% to 95% of them seen only once. Positive CCR7 selection of CD45RO-negative cells yielded the naive CD8 cells, and terminally differentiated effector memory CD45RA+ cells were excluded. Sequencing was done on a sample of naive CD8+ T cells sorted from blood. The receptor was isolated from a woman under 40 in good health. The rearrangement joins TRBV6-5 to TRBJ2-7; possibly TRBD1 or TRBD2 for D (5 bases each). The CDR3 loop reads CASYRDGSYEQYF. CDR3 nucleotide sequence: TGTGCCAGCTATAGGGACGGCTCCTACGAGCAGTACTTC.